One and the same sample provided the 25 T cell receptor beta chains below, sequenced in a study of blood T cell repertoires in COVID-19. Only in-frame clones appear in the TCRdb table, and some are missing; sequencing was by immunoSEQ multiplex PCR. This table has around 46,000 clones, about 77% appearing once. The specimen was peripheral blood. The receptors were sampled from a human donor with active or convalescent COVID-19. The donor label of this sample is uncertain.

This clone occurred a few times. The chain has TRBV15 and TRBJ2-7, with D unclear. In germline, CDR1 is LNHNV, CDR2 YYDKDF (reference sequence). The CDR3 runs 14 residues. V shed 1 base and J shed 0 bases, with 7 bases lying between them. CDR3 loop: CATSRGGGSYEQYF. The CDR3 bases are TGTGCCACCAGCAGAGGCGGTGGCTCCTACGAGCAGTACTTC.

The J gene is TRBJ1-2, the V gene TRBV19; 8 bases fit TRBD1. This CDR3 has 15 residues. Germline CDR1 LNHDA, CDR2 SQIVND (reference sequence). V was clipped by 4 bases and J by 5 bases; unmatched bases: 9. CDR3 amino acids: CASSNPRQGAYGYTF. The CDR3 region has the DNA TGTGCCAGTAGTAACCCCCGCCAGGGGGCTTATGGCTACACCTTC.

The chain joins TRBV12-3 or TRBV12-4 to TRBJ2-5, with a weak D call TRBD1 (6 bases). The CDR3 extends over 13 amino acids. V lost 3 bases and J 5 bases, leaving 10 bases between the germline ends. The CDR3 spells CASSFSRGETQYF. The CDR3 DNA sequence: TGTGCCAGCAGTTTCTCCAGGGGCGAGACCCAGTACTTC.

The chain combines TRBV12-3 or TRBV12-4 with TRBJ2-7; 11 positions match TRBD2. The V gene end was trimmed by 7 bases and the J gene end by 3 bases; junction bases not matched to a gene: 2. The length of the CDR3 is 13 residues. The CDR3 sequence is CASKGTSGYEQYF. DNA of the CDR3: TGTGCCAGCAAAGGGACTAGCGGCTACGAGCAGTACTTC.

The sample holds a few counts of this clone. The V and J genes are TRBV12-1 and TRBJ2-1; TRBD2 was called by the table and not checked on the DNA. TRBV12-1 constitutes a pseudogene. The CDR3 length is 16 residues. The CDR3 sequence is CASSFVRGSGKNEQFF. The CDR3 region has the DNA TGTGCCAGCAGCTTTGTAAGAGGTAGCGGGAAGAATGAGCAGTTCTTC.

The V gene is TRBV11-3, the J gene TRBJ2-2; possible D gene TRBD1, 6 bases. The germline gives CDR1 SGHNT, CDR2 YENEEA. The length of the CDR3 is 17 residues. With 0 bases removed from V and 3 bases from J, the gap between germline ends came to 14 bases. Here the CDR3 DNA reads TGTGCCAGCAGCTTAGATGGAAGGGGGAGATACACCGGGGAGCTGTTTTTT. It specifies CASSLDGRGRYTGELFF.

This chain links TRBV28 with TRBJ1-5, with D perhaps matching TRBD1 (6 bases). The germline CDR1 and CDR2 sequences are MDHEN and SYDVKM. The CDR3 consists of 18 residues. The V end was cut by 7 bases, the J end by 0 bases, with 22 bases between. The CDR3 here is CASTLLRGGVHSNQPQHF. CDR3 DNA sequence: TGTGCCAGCACCCTCTTAAGGGGGGGGGTTCATAGCAATCAGCCCCAGCATTTT. The variable domain in full, completed from reference TRBV28 and TRBJ1-5, reads DVKVTQSSRYLVKRTGEKVFLECVQDMDHENMFWYRQDPGLGLRLIYFSYDVKMKEKGDIPEGYSVSREKKERFSLILESASTNQTSMYLCASTLLRGGVHSNQPQHFGDGTRLSIL.

This chain connects TRBV10-3 to TRBJ2-1; 7 bases are shared with TRBD1. The CDR3 contains 14 residues. Germline-derived CDR1 and CDR2 are ENHRY and SYGVKD. With 3 bases clipped from V and 7 bases from J, the junction kept 6 bases outside the gene matches. The CDR3: CAISDLGTANEQFF. The CDR3 region has the DNA TGTGCCATCAGTGATCTCGGGACAGCTAATGAGCAGTTCTTC.

This sequence joins TRBV27 and TRBJ2-3, with 13 bases identical to TRBD2. The CDR3 runs 17 residues. Trimming took 1 base from V and 1 from J; bases not matched to a gene: 2. From germline, CDR1 is MNHEY and CDR2 SMNVEV (reference sequence). CDR3 sequence: CASSLWTSGSGTDTQYF. The CDR3, as DNA: TGTGCCAGCAGTTTATGGACTAGCGGGAGTGGCACAGATACGCAGTATTTT.

This clone occurred once. The chain carries TRBV3-1 (or the pseudogene TRBV3-2) and TRBJ1-6; D might be TRBD1 (5 bases). CDR3 size: 14 residues. Trimming shortened V by 4 bases and J by 5 bases, and 9 bases separated the two germline ends. CDR1 is LGHDT, CDR2 YNNKEL, per germline (reference sequence). Here the CDR3 reads CASSPAGNNSPLHF. CDR3 bases: TGTGCCAGCAGCCCGGCAGGGAATAATTCACCCCTCCACTTT.

The chain has TRBV7-3 and TRBJ2-1; 9 nucleotides align to TRBD1. The V segment lost 1 base and the J segment 7 bases; nucleotides outside the gene matches: 11. The germline V gene encodes CDR1 SGHTA and CDR2 FQGTGA. The CDR3 consists of 17 residues. The CDR3 DNA sequence: TGTGCCAGCAGCTTAAGAGGACAGGGGAAAATCGGAAATGAGCAGTTCTTC. Residues: CASSLRGQGKIGNEQFF.

The chain employs TRBV30 and TRBJ1-3, with D possibly being TRBD1 (5 bases). Trimming removed 2 bases from V and 2 bases from J, with 16 bases in between. Germline lookup yields CDR1 GTSNPN and CDR2 SVGIG (reference sequence). CDR3 length: 16 amino acids. This CDR3 is CAWSIPGNPAGNTIYF. CDR3 coding DNA: TGTGCCTGGAGTATTCCAGGGAACCCAGCTGGAAACACCATATATTTT.

The chain employs TRBV6-1 and TRBJ2-7, with D possibly matching TRBD1 (7 bases). V shed 1 base and J shed 6 bases, with 10 bases lying between them. Germline CDR1 is MNHNS and CDR2 is SASEGT. CDR3 length equals 13 residues. The CDR3 here is CASSEGQGGEQYF. CDR3 nucleotides: TGTGCCAGCAGTGAAGGGCAGGGGGGCGAGCAGTACTTC.

The gene calls are TRBV6-5 and TRBJ2-7, with D unclear. The V end was cut by 6 bases, the J end by 0 bases, with 12 bases between. Germline V gene sequence: CDR1 MNHEY, CDR2 SVGAGI. The CDR3 sequence is 14 residues long. The chain's CDR3 is CASSLTYSSYEQYF. The CDR3 region has the DNA TGTGCCAGCAGCCTGACATATAGCTCCTACGAGCAGTACTTC.

DNA for the CDR3: TGCGCCAGCAGTGAGTCGGGCGGGAGTAAGATGGATACGCAGTATTTT. Translation gives CASSESGGSKMDTQYF. V is TRBV10-1 and J is TRBJ2-3; 7 bases map to TRBD2. This CDR3 comprises 16 residues. Germline CDR1 WNHNN, CDR2 SYGVQD (reference sequence). The junction had 9 bases not matched to a gene; V was cut back by 0 bases and J by 6 bases.

The genes are TRBV6-5 and TRBJ2-1; tentatively, D is TRBD2 (6 bases). The V end was cut by 2 bases, the J end by 10 bases, with 15 bases between. The CDR3 has 14 residues. Germline assignment: CDR1 MNHEY and CDR2 SVGAGI. The CDR3 reads CASSYRFRGGEQFF. CDR3 coding DNA: TGTGCCAGCAGTTACAGGTTCCGGGGAGGCGAGCAGTTCTTC.

This clone has a handful of counts. The V gene is TRBV12-3 or TRBV12-4, the J gene TRBJ2-2, with no clear D. CDR3 length equals 12 residues. V was trimmed by 7 bases and J by 6 bases, leaving 9 bases between them. This chain's CDR3 is CASTPPAGELFF. The CDR3 DNA reads TGTGCCAGCACCCCCCCGGCCGGGGAGCTGTTTTTT.

Only one count was recorded for this clone. The chain combines TRBV28 with TRBJ2-7, with 14 nucleotides matching TRBD2. CDR1 is MDHEN, CDR2 SYDVKM, per germline. V lost 5 bases and J lost 7; bases outside the gene matches: 4. The CDR3 runs 14 residues. The DNA for the CDR3 is TGTGCCAGCAGTCCCGGGACTAGCGGGAGTGAGCAGTACTTC. Translation gives CASSPGTSGSEQYF.

The count of this clone is one. V and J are TRBV2 and TRBJ1-5; 8 bases map to TRBD1. The length of the CDR3 is 14 residues. Germline loops: CDR1 SNHLY, CDR2 FYNNEI. V lost 6 bases, J lost 5 bases, and 6 bases stayed unmatched. The chain's CDR3 is CASRGDRQDQPQHF. CDR3 sequence (DNA): TGTGCCAGCAGAGGGGACAGGCAAGATCAGCCCCAGCATTTT.

The gene calls are TRBV24-1 and TRBJ2-1; TRBD2 matches 14 bases. Germline CDR1 and CDR2: KGHDR and SFDVKD. V trimming: 5 bases; J trimming: 3 bases; junction bases outside the gene matches: 5. This CDR3 contains 17 residues. The CDR3 sequence is CATSAPTSGRVYNEQFF. CDR3 nucleotide sequence: TGTGCCACCAGTGCCCCGACTAGCGGGAGGGTCTACAATGAGCAGTTCTTC.

The chain links TRBV4-2 to TRBJ1-6, with a possible D match to TRBD1 (5 bases). The germline V gene encodes CDR1 LGHNA and CDR2 YNFKEQ. This CDR3 is 15 amino acids long. Trimming removed 1 base at V and 8 bases at J, with 12 bases between. CDR3 nucleotides: TGTGCCAGCAGCCAAGGTCAGGGTTCCGATTCACCCCTCCACTTT. This gives the protein CASSQGQGSDSPLHF.

This chain joins TRBV6-5 and TRBJ2-3; no definite D call. V lost 9 bases and J lost 0, with 7 bases in between. This CDR3 has 12 residues. Per the germline V gene, CDR1 is MNHEY and CDR2 is SVGAGI. CDR3 protein: CASLGSTDTQYF. Written as DNA, the CDR3 is TGTGCCAGTCTCGGGAGCACAGATACGCAGTATTTT.

The chain is built from TRBV27 and TRBJ1-6; D uncertain. This CDR3 is built from 13 residues. Germline CDR1 and CDR2: MNHEY and SMNVEV (reference sequence). Trimming stripped 5 bases from V and 7 bases from J, with 9 bases between. CDR3 in DNA: TGTGCCAGCAGTCCGACACGGAATTCACCCCTCCACTTT. Amino acid sequence: CASSPTRNSPLHF.

This chain connects TRBV9 to TRBJ1-3, with TRBD1 identical over 7 bases. This CDR3 has 15 residues. CDR1 SGDLS and CDR2 YYNGEE come from the germline V gene. V trimming: 4 bases; J trimming: 4 bases; junction bases outside the gene matches: 8. The DNA of the CDR3 is TGTGCCAGCAGCCCCACAGGGGCATCCGGAAACACCATATATTTT. It encodes CASSPTGASGNTIYF.

The chain links TRBV6-6 to TRBJ1-2; D not resolved. With 5 bases removed from V and 4 bases from J, the gap between germline ends came to 11 bases. The germline gives CDR1 MNHNY, CDR2 SVGAGI (reference sequence). The CDR3 extends over 13 amino acids. The DNA for the CDR3 is TGTGCCAGCAGTCCCGACACCGTCTATGGCTACACCTTC. It codes for CASSPDTVYGYTF.